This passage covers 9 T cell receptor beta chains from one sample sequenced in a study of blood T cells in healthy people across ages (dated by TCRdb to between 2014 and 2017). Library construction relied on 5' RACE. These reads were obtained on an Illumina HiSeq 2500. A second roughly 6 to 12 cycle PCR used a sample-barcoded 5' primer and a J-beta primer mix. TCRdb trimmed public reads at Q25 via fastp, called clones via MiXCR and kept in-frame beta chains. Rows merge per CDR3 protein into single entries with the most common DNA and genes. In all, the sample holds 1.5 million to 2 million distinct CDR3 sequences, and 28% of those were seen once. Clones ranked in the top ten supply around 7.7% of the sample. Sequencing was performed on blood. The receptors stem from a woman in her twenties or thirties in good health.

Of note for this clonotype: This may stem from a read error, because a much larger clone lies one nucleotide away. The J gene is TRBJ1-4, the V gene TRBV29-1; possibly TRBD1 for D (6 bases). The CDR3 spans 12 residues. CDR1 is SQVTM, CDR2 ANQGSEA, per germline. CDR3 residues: CSGVGQGEKPFF. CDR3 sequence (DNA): TGCAGCGGGGTGGGACAAGGTGAAAAACCGTTTTTT.

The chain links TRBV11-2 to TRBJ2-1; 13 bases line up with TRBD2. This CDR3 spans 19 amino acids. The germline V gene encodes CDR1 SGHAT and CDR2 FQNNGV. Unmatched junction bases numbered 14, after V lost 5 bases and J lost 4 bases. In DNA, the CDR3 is TGTGCCAGCAGCGCCACCACTAGCGGGGGGGCCTCTCGGTACAATGAGCAGTTCTTC. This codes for CASSATTSGGASRYNEQFF.

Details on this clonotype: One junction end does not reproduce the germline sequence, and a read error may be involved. CDR3 nucleotide sequence: TGTACCAGCAGTTTAATGGGCGAGCAGTACTTC. Protein: CTSSLMGEQYF. The rearrangement uses TRBV12-3 or TRBV12-4 and TRBJ2-4; D gene unclear. The J call may be mistaken, given a closer DNA end match to TRBJ2-7. There are 11 residues in the CDR3.

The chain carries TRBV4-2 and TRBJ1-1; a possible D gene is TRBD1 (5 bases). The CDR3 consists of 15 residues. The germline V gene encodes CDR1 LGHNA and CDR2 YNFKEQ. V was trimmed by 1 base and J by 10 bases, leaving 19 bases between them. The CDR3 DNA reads TGTGCCAGCAGCCAAGCGTGGAGGGACGAGTCGAGAGCTTTCTTT. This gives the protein CASSQAWRDESRAFF.

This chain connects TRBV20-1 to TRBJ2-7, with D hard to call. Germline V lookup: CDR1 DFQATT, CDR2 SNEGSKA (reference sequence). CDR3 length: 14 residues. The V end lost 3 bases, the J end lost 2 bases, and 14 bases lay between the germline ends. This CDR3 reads CSARGRQNPYEQYF. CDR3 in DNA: TGCAGTGCTAGGGGTAGGCAGAACCCCTACGAGCAGTACTTC.

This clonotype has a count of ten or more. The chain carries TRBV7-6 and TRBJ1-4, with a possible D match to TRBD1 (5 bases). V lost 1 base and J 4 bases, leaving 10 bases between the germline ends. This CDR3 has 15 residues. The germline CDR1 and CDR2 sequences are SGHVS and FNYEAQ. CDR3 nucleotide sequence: TGTGCCAGCAGCTTAGACAGGTCGAATAATGAAAAACTGTTTTTT. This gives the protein CASSLDRSNNEKLFF.

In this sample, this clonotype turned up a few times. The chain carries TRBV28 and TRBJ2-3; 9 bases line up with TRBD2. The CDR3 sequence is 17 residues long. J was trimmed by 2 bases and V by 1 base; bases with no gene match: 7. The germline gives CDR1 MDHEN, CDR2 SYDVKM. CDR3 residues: CASSLSSGGLLTDTQYF. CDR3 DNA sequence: TGTGCCAGCAGTTTATCCAGCGGGGGGTTACTCACAGATACGCAGTATTTT.

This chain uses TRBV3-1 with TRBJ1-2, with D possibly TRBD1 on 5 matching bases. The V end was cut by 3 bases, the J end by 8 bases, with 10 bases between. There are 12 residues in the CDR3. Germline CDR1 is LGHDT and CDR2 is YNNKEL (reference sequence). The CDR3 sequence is CASSHLRDGYTF. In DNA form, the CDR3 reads TGTGCCAGCAGCCATTTAAGGGACGGCTACACCTTC.

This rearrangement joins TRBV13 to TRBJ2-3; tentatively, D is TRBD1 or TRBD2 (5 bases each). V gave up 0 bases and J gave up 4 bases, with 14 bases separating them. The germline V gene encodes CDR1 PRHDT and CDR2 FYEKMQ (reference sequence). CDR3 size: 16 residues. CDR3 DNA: TGTGCCAGCAGCTTAGGTACAGGAGGCGGACCAGATACGCAGTATTTT. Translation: CASSLGTGGGPDTQYF.